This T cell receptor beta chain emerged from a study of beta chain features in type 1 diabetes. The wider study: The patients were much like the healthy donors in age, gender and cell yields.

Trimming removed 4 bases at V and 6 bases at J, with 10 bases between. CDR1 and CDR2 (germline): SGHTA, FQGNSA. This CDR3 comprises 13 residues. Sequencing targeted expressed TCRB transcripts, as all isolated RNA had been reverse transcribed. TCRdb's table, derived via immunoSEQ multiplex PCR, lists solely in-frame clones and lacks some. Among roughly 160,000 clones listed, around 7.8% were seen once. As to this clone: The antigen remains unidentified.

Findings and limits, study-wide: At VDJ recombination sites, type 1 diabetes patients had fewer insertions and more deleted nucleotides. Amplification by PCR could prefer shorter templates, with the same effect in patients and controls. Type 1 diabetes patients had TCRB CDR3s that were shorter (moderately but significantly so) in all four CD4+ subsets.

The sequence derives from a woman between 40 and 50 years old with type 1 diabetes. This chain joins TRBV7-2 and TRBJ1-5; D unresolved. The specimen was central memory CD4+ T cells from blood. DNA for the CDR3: TGTGCCAGCAGCTCTACCCCCGGTCAGCCCCAGCATTTT. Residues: CASSSTPGQPQHF.